This T cell receptor beta chain was identified in a study of cytomegalovirus exposure and HLA in healthy donors. On the study more broadly: HLA-typed donors contributed some 87 million unique TCRs, which were held in an early data release. Overall study findings and caveats: According to an earlier analysis, most TCR beta V segments yielded productive rearrangements about 87% or about 30% of the time. Common viral pathogens were later found to be apparently linked to several of the most significant clusters. The CMV antigen specificity of a few CMV-associated chains was confirmed through in vitro analysis.

CDR3 length: 14 residues. V lost 1 base and J 4 bases, leaving 7 bases between the germline ends. CDR1 is SGHTA, CDR2 FQGNSA, per germline. As to this clone: Its antigen is unidentified.

The PCR employed 60 Vbeta primers together with 13 Jbeta primers. Only in-frame clones appear in the TCRdb table, and some are missing; sequencing was by immunoSEQ multiplex PCR. The clone table shows 130,000 to 150,000 clones, with the ten largest holding less than 3.5%. What was sequenced was PBMCs. The gene calls are TRBV7-2 and TRBJ1-4; no definite D call. The receptor was isolated from a man aged 35-49 years in good health and CMV-seronegative. CDR3 sequence reads: CASSLEQFNEKLFF. DNA for the CDR3: TGTGCCAGCAGCTTAGAACAGTTTAATGAAAAACTGTTTTTT.